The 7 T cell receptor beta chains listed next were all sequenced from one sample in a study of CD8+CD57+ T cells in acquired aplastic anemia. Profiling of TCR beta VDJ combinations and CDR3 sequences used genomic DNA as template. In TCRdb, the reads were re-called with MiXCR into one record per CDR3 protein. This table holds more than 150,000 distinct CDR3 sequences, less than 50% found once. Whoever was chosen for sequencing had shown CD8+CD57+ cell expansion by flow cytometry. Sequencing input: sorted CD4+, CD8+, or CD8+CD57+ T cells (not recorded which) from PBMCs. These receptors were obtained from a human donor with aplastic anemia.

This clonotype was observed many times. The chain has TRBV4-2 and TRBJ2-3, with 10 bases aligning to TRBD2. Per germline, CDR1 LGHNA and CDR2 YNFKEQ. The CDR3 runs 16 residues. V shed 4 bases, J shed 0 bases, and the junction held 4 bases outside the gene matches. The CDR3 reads CASSPGLALSTDTQYF. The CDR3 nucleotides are TGTGCCAGCAGCCCGGGACTAGCGCTGAGCACAGATACGCAGTATTTT.

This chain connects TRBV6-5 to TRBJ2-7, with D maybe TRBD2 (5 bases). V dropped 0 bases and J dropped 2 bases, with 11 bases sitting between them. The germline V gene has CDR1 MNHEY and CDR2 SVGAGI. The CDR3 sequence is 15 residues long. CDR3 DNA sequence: TGTGCCAGCAGTTACTCTGGGAGACAAACCTACGAGCAGTACTTC. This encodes CASSYSGRQTYEQYF.

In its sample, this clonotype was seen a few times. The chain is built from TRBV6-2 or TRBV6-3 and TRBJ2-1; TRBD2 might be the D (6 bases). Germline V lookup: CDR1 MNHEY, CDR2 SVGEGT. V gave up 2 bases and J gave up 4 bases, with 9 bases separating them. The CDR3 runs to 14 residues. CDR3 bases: TGTGCCAGCAGTTACCGGGGGAATTACAATGAGCAGTTCTTC. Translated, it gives CASSYRGNYNEQFF.

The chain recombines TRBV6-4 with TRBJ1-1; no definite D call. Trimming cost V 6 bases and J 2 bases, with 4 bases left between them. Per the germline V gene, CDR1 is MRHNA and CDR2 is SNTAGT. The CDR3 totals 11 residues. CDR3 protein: CASRSNTEAFF. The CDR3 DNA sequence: TGTGCCAGCAGATCAAACACTGAAGCTTTCTTT.

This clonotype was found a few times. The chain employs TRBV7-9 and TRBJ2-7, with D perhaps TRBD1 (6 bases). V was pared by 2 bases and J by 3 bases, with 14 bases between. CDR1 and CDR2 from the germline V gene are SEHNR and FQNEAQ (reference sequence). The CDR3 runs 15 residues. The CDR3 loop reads CASSLNEGGIYEQYF. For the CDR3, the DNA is TGTGCCAGCAGCTTAAACGAAGGGGGAATCTACGAGCAGTACTTC.

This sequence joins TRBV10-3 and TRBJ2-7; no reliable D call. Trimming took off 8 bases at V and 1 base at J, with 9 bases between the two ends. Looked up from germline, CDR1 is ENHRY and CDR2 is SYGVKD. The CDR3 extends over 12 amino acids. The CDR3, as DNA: TGTGCCATCGCTCTAGTTTCCTACGAGCAGTACTTC. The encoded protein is CAIALVSYEQYF.

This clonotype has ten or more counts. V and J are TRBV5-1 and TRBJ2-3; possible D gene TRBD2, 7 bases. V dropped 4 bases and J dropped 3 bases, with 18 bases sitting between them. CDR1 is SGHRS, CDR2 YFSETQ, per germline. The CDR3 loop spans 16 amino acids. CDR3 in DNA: TGCGCCAGCAGCCTTCGCCCTGCGGGGGCTACAGATACGCAGTATTTT. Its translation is CASSLRPAGATDTQYF.